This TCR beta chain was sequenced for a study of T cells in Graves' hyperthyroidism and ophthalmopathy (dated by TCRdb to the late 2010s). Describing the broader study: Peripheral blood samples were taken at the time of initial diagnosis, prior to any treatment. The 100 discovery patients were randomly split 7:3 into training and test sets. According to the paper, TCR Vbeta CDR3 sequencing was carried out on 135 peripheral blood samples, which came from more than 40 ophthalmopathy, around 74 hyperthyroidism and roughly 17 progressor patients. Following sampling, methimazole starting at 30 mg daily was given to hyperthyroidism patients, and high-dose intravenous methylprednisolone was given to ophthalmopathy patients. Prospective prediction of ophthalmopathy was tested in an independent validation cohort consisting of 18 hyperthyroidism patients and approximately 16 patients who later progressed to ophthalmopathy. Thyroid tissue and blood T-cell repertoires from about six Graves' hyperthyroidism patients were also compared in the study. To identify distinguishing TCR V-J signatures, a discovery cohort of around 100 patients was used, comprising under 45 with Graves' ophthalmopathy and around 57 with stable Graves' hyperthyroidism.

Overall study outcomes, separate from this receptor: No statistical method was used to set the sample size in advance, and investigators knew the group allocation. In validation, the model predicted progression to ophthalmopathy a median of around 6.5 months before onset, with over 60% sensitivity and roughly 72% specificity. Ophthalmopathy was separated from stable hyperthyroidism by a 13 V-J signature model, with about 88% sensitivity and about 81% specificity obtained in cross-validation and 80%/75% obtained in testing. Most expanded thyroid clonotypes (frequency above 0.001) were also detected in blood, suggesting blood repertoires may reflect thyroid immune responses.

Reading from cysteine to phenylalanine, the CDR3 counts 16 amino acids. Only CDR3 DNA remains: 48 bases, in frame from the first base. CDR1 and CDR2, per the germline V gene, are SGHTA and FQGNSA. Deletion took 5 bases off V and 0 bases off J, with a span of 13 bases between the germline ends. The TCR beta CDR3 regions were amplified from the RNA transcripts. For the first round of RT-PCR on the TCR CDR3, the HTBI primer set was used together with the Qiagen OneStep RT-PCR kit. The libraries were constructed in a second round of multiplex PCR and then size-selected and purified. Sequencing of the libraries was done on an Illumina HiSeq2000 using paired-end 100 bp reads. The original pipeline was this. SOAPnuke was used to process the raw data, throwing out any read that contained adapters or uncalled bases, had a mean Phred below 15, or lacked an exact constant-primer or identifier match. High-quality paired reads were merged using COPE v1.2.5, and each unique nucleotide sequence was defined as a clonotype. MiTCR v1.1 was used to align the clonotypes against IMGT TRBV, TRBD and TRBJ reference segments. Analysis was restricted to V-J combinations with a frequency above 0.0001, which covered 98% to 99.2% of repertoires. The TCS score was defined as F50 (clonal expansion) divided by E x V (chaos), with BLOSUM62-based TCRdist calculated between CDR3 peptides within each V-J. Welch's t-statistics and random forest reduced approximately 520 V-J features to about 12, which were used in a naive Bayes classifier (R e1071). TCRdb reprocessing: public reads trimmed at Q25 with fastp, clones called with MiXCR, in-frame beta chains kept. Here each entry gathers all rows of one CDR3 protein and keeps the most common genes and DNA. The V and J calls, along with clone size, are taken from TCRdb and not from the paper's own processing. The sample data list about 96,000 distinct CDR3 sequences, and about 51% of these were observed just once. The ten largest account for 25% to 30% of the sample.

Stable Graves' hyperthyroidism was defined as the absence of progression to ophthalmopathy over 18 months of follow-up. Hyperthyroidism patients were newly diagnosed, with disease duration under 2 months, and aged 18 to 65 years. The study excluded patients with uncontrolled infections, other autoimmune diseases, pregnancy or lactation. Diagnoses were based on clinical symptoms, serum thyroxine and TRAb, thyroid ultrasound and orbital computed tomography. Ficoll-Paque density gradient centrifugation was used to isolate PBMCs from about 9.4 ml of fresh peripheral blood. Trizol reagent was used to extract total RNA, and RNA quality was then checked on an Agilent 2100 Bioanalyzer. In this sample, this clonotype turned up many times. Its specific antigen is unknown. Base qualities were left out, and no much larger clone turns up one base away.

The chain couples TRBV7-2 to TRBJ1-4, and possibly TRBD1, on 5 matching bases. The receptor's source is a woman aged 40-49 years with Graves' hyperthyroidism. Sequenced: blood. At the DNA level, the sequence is TGTGCCAGCAGCAGCTACCGGGGCGCAACTAATGAAAAACTGTTTTTT. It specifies CASSSYRGATNEKLFF.